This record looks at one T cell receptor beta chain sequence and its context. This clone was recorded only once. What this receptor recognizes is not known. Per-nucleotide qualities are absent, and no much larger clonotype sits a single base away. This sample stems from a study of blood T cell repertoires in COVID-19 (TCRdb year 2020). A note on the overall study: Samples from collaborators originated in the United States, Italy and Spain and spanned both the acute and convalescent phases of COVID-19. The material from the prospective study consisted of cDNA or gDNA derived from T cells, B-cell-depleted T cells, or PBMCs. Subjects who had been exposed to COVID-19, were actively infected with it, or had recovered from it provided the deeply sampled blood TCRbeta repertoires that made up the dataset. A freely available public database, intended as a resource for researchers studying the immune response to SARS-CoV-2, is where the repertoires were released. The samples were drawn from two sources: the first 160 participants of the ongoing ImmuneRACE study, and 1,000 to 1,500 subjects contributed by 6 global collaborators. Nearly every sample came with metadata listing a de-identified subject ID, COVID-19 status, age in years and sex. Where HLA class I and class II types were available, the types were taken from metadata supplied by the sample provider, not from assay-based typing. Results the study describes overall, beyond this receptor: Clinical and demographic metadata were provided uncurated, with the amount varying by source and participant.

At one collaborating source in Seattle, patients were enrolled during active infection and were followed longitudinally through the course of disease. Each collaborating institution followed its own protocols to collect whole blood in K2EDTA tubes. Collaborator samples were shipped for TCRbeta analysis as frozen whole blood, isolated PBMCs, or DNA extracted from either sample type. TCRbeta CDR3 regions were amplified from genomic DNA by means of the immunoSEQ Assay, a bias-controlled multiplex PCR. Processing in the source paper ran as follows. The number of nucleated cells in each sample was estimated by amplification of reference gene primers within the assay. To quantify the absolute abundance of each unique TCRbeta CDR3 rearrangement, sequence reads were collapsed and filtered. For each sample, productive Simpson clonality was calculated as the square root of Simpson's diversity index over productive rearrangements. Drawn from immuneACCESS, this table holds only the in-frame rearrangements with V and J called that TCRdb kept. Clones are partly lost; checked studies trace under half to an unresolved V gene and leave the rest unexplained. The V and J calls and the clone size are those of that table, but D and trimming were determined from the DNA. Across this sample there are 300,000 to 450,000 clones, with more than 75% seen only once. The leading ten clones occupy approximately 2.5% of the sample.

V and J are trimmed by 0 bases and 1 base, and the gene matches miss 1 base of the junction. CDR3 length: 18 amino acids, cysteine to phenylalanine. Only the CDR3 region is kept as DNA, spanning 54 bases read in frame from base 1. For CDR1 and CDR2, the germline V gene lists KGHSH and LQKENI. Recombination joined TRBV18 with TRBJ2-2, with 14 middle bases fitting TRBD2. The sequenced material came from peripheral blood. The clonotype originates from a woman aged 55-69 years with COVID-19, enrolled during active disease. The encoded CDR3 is CASSPPGTSGGNTGELFF. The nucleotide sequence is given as TGTGCCAGCTCACCACCCGGGACTAGCGGGGGGAACACCGGGGAGCTGTTTTTT.